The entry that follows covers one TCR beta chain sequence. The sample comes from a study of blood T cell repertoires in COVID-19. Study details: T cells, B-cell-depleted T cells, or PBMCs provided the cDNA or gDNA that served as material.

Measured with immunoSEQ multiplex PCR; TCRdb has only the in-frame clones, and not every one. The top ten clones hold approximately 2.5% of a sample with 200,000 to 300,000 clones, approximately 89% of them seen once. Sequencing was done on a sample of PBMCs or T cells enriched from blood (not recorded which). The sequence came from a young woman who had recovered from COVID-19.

This CDR3 reads CASRDSYTDTQYF. The CDR3 region has the DNA TGTGCCAGCCGGGACAGTTACACAGATACGCAGTATTTT. The chain recombines TRBV6-5 with TRBJ2-3; 7 bases map to TRBD1. Germline assignment: CDR1 MNHEY and CDR2 SVGAGI. This CDR3 comprises 13 residues. The V segment lost 8 bases and the J segment 2 bases; nucleotides outside the gene matches: 4.